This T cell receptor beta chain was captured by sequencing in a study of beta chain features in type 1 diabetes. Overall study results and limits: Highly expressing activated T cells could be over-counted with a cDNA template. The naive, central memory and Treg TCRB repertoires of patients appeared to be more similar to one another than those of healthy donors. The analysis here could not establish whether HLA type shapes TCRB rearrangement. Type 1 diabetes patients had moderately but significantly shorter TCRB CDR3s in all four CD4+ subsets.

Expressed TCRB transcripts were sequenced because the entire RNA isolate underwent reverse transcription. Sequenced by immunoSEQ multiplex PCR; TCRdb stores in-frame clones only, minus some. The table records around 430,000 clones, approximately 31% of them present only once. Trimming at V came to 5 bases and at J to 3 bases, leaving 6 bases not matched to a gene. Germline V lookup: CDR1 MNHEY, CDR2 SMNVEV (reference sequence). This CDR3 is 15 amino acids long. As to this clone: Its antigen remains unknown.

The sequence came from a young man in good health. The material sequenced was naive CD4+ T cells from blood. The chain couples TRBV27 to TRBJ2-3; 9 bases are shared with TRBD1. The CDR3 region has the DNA TGTGCCAGCAGTGATCGGGACAGGGAGACAGATACGCAGTATTTT. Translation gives CASSDRDRETDTQYF.